This entry lists 20 T cell receptor beta chains sequenced from one sample in a study of Graves' ophthalmopathy and Graves' hyperthyroidism. The TCR beta CDR3 regions underwent amplification from RNA transcripts. First-round RT-PCR used HTBI primers; second-round multiplex PCR followed. MiXCR, run by TCRdb on the multiplex PCR reads, gives a single entry per CDR3 protein. The data contain about 370,000 distinct CDR3 sequences, around 17% of them singletons. The sample taken for sequencing was peripheral blood. These receptors were taken from a woman under 30 with Graves' ophthalmopathy.

At least ten counts were recorded for this clonotype. The rearrangement links TRBV6-2 or TRBV6-3 to TRBJ1-1, with no clear D. Germline loops: CDR1 MNHEY, CDR2 SVGEGT. The CDR3 spans 11 residues. V dropped 8 bases and J dropped 7 bases, with 11 bases sitting between them. The CDR3 reads CASGLRSEAFF. DNA of the CDR3: TGTGCCAGCGGACTCCGTAGTGAAGCTTTCTTT.

In this sample, this clonotype turned up many times. The chain carries TRBV11-2 and TRBJ1-1; no definite D call. Deletions cut 5 bases from V and 0 bases from J, with 10 bases between. The V gene's germline CDR1 is SGHAT and CDR2 FQNNGV. The CDR3 sequence is 14 residues long. CDR3: CASSPGQMNTEAFF. Written as DNA, the CDR3 is TGTGCCAGCAGCCCGGGCCAGATGAACACTGAAGCTTTCTTT.

This clonotype appeared many times. CDR3 loop: CASRGTGGGYEQYF. Here the CDR3 DNA reads TGTGCCAGCAGGGGGACAGGGGGCGGGTACGAGCAGTACTTC. This chain links TRBV7-2 with TRBJ2-7, with 12 bases that match TRBD1. Germline values: CDR1 SGHTA, CDR2 FQGNSA. This CDR3 has 14 amino acids. V was pared by 6 bases and J by 4 bases, with 4 bases of the junction left unmatched.

The CDR3 spells CASSVGHGNYGYTF. The DNA of the CDR3 is TGTGCCAGCAGTGTGGGGCACGGTAACTATGGCTACACCTTC. The chain employs TRBV6-1 and TRBJ1-2; maybe TRBD1 (5 bases). The CDR3 contains 14 residues. Per the germline V gene, CDR1 is MNHNS and CDR2 is SASEGT. V was cut by 4 bases and J by 1 base, with 10 bases left in between.

This clonotype showed up many times. The chain combines TRBV28 with TRBJ2-2; 7 bases are shared with TRBD1. This CDR3 is built from 15 residues. Germline trimming cut 6 bases from V and 3 bases from J; bases unmatched to any gene: 7. Germline V gene lookup returns CDR1 MDHEN and CDR2 SYDVKM. The CDR3 DNA is TGTGCCAGCAGCCCACAGGGGTGGTACACCGGGGAGCTGTTTTTT. Translating it yields CASSPQGWYTGELFF.

This clonotype occurred many times. This chain uses TRBV20-1 with TRBJ1-2, with no clear D. The CDR3 spans 13 residues. V was clipped by 2 bases and J by 7 bases, with 14 bases between them. The germline gives CDR1 DFQATT, CDR2 SNEGSKA (reference sequence). CDR3 in amino acids: CSARSVIPVGYTF. In DNA form, the CDR3 reads TGCAGTGCTAGATCTGTAATTCCGGTTGGCTACACCTTC.

The V gene is TRBV12-3 or TRBV12-4, the J gene TRBJ2-5; tentative D call: TRBD2 (5 bases). Trimming took 3 bases from V and 4 from J, leaving 9 bases between them. The CDR3 consists of 13 residues. The CDR3 coding sequence is TGTGCCAGCAGTTTCATTGAGGGAGAGACCCAGTACTTC. It codes for CASSFIEGETQYF.

This clonotype was counted many times. The rearrangement uses TRBV11-1 and TRBJ2-6, with D possibly matching TRBD1 (5 bases). Germline-derived CDR1 and CDR2 are SGHAT and FQDESV (reference sequence). The CDR3 has 18 residues. The ends were cut back, 2 bases at V and 6 bases at J, with 20 bases in the middle. The CDR3 coding sequence is TGTGCCAGCAGCTTATTAGGACACGGAGCATACCAGGCCAACGTCCTGACTTTC. It specifies CASSLLGHGAYQANVLTF.

Many counts were recorded for this clonotype. The genes are TRBV7-2 and TRBJ2-4, with a tentative D call TRBD2 (5 bases). Trimming removed 3 bases at V and 8 bases at J, with 14 bases between. Germline V gene sequence: CDR1 SGHTA, CDR2 FQGNSA. This CDR3 spans 14 amino acids. CDR3 protein: CASSLGPRGHIQYF. The CDR3 DNA sequence: TGTGCCAGCAGCTTGGGCCCACGGGGTCACATTCAGTACTTC.

This clonotype was seen repeatedly, ten times or more. This chain joins TRBV29-1 and TRBJ2-2, with D tentatively TRBD1 (5 bases). From germline, CDR1 is SQVTM and CDR2 ANQGSEA. The CDR3 contains 13 residues. The CDR3 sequence is CTRLGHDTGELFF. The CDR3 DNA reads as TGCACGAGGCTCGGACATGACACCGGGGAGCTGTTTTTT.

This clonotype came up many times. This rearrangement joins TRBV6-4 to TRBJ2-3, with 10 bases lining up with TRBD2. Germline V gene lookup returns CDR1 MRHNA and CDR2 SNTAGT. The junction had 15 bases not matched to a gene; V was cut back by 6 bases and J by 6 bases. The CDR3 spans 17 residues. The CDR3 loop reads CASSPSRTSGPPDTQYF. The CDR3 bases are TGTGCCAGCAGCCCCTCCCGGACTAGCGGCCCCCCGGATACGCAGTATTTT.

In its sample, this clonotype was seen many times. J is TRBJ2-5 and V is TRBV19, with TRBD2 matching over 11 bases. V gave up 6 bases and J gave up 2 bases; unmatched junction bases: 5. The CDR3 has 15 residues. Germline V gene sequence: CDR1 LNHDA, CDR2 SQIVND (reference sequence). The CDR3 DNA follows: TGTGCCAGTAGGCCGGGACTAGCGGTTCAAGAGACCCAGTACTTC. Translating gives CASRPGLAVQETQYF.

The sample holds many counts of this clonotype. The chain uses TRBV12-3 or TRBV12-4 and TRBJ2-7, with D possibly being TRBD2 (5 bases). The length of the CDR3 is 13 residues. Trimming removed 6 bases from V and 2 bases from J, with 11 bases in between. As DNA, the CDR3 is TGTGCCAGCAGCGACTATCAAACCTACGAGCAGTACTTC. Translating it yields CASSDYQTYEQYF.

This clonotype was recorded many times. This rearrangement joins TRBV5-1 to TRBJ1-2; TRBD1 aligns across 9 bases. The CDR3 is made up of 15 amino acids. Germline CDR1 is SGHRS and CDR2 is YFSETQ. The junction had 4 bases not matched to a gene; V was cut back by 2 bases and J by 2 bases. CDR3 loop: CASSLGQGWNYGYTF. In DNA form, the CDR3 reads TGCGCCAGCAGCTTAGGACAGGGGTGGAACTATGGCTACACCTTC.

A remark on this clonotype: The junction differs from germline at one of its ends, possibly a read error. V and J are TRBV4-1 and TRBJ1-1; D unresolved. Germline loops: CDR1 MGHRA, CDR2 YSYEKL. This CDR3 is 13 amino acids long. Here the CDR3 reads CASSQDRRAEAFF. The CDR3 DNA is TGCGCCAGCAGCCAAGACAGGCGGGCTGAAGCTTTCTTC.

This clonotype showed up just a few times. This chain joins TRBV5-1 and TRBJ1-1; tentatively, D is TRBD1 (6 bases). Deletions cut 1 base from V and 0 bases from J, with 10 bases between. CDR3 length: 15 amino acids. CDR1 is SGHRS, CDR2 YFSETQ, per germline. This chain's CDR3 is CASSLRAGVNTEAFF. The CDR3 coding sequence is TGCGCCAGCAGCTTGCGAGCAGGGGTGAACACTGAAGCTTTCTTT. Looking up the rest from reference TRBV5-1 and TRBJ1-1 gives the full variable domain: KAGVTQTPRYLIKTRGQQVTLSCSPISGHRSVSWYQQTPGQGLQFLFEYFSETQRNKGNFPGRFSGRQFSNSRSEMNVSTLELGDSALYLCASSLRAGVNTEAFFGQGTRLTVV.

This clonotype was observed many times. CDR3 nucleotides: TGTGCCAGCAGGTCGAGGCAGGGGGTAGGAGAGACCCAGTACTTC. Encoded protein: CASRSRQGVGETQYF. The J gene is TRBJ2-5, the V gene TRBV28; 7 bases line up with TRBD1. V shed 6 bases, J shed 4 bases, and the junction held 11 bases outside the gene matches. The CDR3 extends over 15 amino acids. CDR1 MDHEN and CDR2 SYDVKM come from the germline V gene.

This clonotype was counted many times. The chain couples TRBV12-3 or TRBV12-4 to TRBJ2-7; 8 positions agree with TRBD1. J gave up 0 bases and V 2 bases, and 6 bases lay outside the gene matches. This CDR3 contains 16 residues. In DNA form, the CDR3 reads TGTGCCAGCAGTTTACCGAGACAGGGGATCTCCTACGAGCAGTACTTC. Translated, it gives CASSLPRQGISYEQYF.

Ten or more counts support this clonotype. The chain has TRBV11-1 and TRBJ2-7; maybe TRBD1 (5 bases). Trimming pared 5 bases from V and 6 bases from J, leaving 11 bases between. This CDR3 spans 12 amino acids. In germline, CDR1 is SGHAT, CDR2 FQDESV (reference sequence). The CDR3 DNA follows: TGTGCCAGCAGCCCAGGGTACGGCGAGCAGTACTTC. Encoded protein: CASSPGYGEQYF.

The chain carries TRBV6-1 and TRBJ2-5; TRBD1 or TRBD2 may be the D gene (6 bases each). The CDR3 spans 13 residues. From germline, CDR1 is MNHNS and CDR2 SASEGT. The V end lost 7 bases, the J end lost 5 bases, and 14 bases lay between the germline ends. CDR3 nucleotides: TGTGCCAGCACCCGTTGGGGGGCGGAGACCCAGTACTTC. Its protein is CASTRWGAETQYF.